This T cell receptor beta chain was captured by sequencing in a study of identical twins. Unique molecular identifiers were present on the cDNA, and a universal primer site came from template switching. MiXCR, applied by TCRdb to the 5' RACE reads, yields one record per CDR3 protein. Among more than 650,000 distinct CDR3 sequences listed, around 6% were seen once. Findings and caveats of the study: Monozygotic twin pairs showed more out-of-frame TCR alpha sharing than models estimated. For zero-insertion analyses, partial confounding could come from invariant MAIT and iNKT cells. Not following the same donors, the study drew its conclusions from cross-sectional statistical analysis.

The CDR3 runs 17 residues. Trimming left V 7 bases short and J 0 bases short, with 19 bases between. This clonotype was detected many times. Its antigen is currently unknown. The sequenced sample consisted of naive T cells sorted from blood. This receptor was obtained from a man between 18 and 29 years old in good health. The chain recombines TRBV12-3 or TRBV12-4 with TRBJ1-3; weak D call: TRBD1 (5 bases). The CDR3 spells CASTRDGRVNSGNTIYF. The CDR3 nucleotides read TGTGCCAGCACCCGGGACGGACGGGTGAACTCTGGAAACACCATATATTTT.